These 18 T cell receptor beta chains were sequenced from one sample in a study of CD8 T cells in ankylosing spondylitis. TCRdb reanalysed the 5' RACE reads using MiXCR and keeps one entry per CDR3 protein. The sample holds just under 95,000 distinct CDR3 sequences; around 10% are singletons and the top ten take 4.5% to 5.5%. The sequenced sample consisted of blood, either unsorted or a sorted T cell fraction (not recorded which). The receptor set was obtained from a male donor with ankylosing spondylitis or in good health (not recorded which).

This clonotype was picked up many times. CDR3 amino acids: CSGGQETQYF. The CDR3 bases are TGCAGCGGTGGCCAAGAGACCCAGTACTTC. The gene calls are TRBV29-1 and TRBJ2-5, with unresolved D. Germline assignment: CDR1 SQVTM and CDR2 ANQGSEA. V was trimmed by 7 bases and J by 1 base, leaving 4 bases between them. The CDR3 length is 10 residues. Combining the CDR3 with reference TRBV29-1 and TRBJ2-5 gives the whole variable domain SAVISQKPSRDICQRGTSLTIQCQVDSQVTMMFWYRQQPGQSLTLIATANQGSEATYESGFVIDKFPISRPNLTFSTLTVSNMSPEDSSIYLCSGGQETQYFGPGTRLLVL.

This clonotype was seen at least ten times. CDR3 DNA sequence: TGTGCCAGCAGCTTCCCTAGCGGGGGGTTCGGGGAGCTGTTTTTT. Translated: CASSFPSGGFGELFF. The J gene is TRBJ2-2, the V gene TRBV7-6; 11 bases line up with TRBD2. V trimming: 3 bases; J trimming: 7 bases; junction bases outside the gene matches: 4. This CDR3 has 15 amino acids. Germline assignment: CDR1 SGHVS and CDR2 FNYEAQ. The entire variable domain, with the rest obtained from reference TRBV7-6 and TRBJ2-2, is as follows: GAGVSQSPRYKVTKRGQDVALRCDPISGHVSLYWYRQALGQGPEFLTYFNYEAQQDKSGLPNDRFSAERPEGSISTLTIQRTEQRDSAMYRCASSFPSGGFGELFFGEGSRLTVL.

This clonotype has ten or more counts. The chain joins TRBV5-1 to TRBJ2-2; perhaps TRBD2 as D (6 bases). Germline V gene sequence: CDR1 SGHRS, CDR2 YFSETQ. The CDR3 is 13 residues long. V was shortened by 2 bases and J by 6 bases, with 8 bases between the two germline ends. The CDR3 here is CASSFSGAGELFF. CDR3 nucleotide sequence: TGCGCCAGCAGCTTCTCGGGGGCCGGGGAGCTGTTTTTT. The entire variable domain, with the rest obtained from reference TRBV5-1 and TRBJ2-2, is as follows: KAGVTQTPRYLIKTRGQQVTLSCSPISGHRSVSWYQQTPGQGLQFLFEYFSETQRNKGNFPGRFSGRQFSNSRSEMNVSTLELGDSALYLCASSFSGAGELFFGEGSRLTVL.

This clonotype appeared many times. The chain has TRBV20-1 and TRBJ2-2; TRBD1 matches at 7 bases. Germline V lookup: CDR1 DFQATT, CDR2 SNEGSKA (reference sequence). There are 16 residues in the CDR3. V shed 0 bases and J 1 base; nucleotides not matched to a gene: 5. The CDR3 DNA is TGCAGTGCTAGAGATCGTAGGACAGGGAACACCGGGGAGCTGTTTTTT. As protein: CSARDRRTGNTGELFF.

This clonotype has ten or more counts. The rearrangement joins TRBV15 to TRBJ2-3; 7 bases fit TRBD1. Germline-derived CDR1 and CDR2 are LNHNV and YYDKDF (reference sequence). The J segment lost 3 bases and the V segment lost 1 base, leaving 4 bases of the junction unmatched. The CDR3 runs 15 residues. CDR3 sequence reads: CATSRGQGDTDTQYF. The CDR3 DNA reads TGTGCCACCAGCAGAGGTCAGGGGGATACAGATACGCAGTATTTT.

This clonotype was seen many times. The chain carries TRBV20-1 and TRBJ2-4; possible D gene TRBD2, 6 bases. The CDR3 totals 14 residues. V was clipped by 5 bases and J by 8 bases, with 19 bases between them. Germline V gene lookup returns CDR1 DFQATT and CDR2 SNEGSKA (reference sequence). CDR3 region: CSAPITGDADIQYF. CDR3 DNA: TGCAGTGCTCCTATTACGGGGGATGCGGACATTCAGTACTTC.

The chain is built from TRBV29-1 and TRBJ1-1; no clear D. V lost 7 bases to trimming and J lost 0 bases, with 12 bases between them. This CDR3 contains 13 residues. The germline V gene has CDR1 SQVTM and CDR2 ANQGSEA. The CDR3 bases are TGCAGCGGCTCCTCGGGTATGAACACTGAAGCTTTCTTT. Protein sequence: CSGSSGMNTEAFF.

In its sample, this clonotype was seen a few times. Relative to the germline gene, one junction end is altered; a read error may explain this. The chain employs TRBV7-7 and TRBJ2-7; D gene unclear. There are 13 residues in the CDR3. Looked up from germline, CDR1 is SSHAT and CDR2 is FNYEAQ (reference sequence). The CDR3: CASSLDLEREQYF. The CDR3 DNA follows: TGTGCTAGCAGCTTAGACCTCGAGCGCGAGCAGTACTTC.

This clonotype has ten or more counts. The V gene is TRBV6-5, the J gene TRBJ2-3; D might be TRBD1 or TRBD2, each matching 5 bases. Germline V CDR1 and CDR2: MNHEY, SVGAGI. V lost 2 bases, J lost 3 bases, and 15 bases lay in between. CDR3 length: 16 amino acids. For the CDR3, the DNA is TGTGCCAGCAGTTACGCGAGCGCCGGGACGACAGATACGCAGTATTTT. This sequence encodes CASSYASAGTTDTQYF.

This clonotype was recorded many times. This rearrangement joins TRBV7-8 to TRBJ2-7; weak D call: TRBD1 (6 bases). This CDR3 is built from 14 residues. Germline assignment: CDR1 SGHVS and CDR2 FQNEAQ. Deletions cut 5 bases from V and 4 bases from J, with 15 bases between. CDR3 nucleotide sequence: TGTGCCAGCAGCACAACGACAGGACAGTACGAGCAGTACTTC. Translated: CASSTTTGQYEQYF.

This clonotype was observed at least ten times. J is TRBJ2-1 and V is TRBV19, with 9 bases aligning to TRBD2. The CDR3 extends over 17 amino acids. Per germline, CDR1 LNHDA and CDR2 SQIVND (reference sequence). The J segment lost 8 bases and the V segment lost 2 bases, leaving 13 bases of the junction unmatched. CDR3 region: CASSIPGTSMSGYEQFF. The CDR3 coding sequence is TGTGCCAGTAGTATACCCGGGACTAGCATGTCTGGCTATGAGCAGTTCTTC.

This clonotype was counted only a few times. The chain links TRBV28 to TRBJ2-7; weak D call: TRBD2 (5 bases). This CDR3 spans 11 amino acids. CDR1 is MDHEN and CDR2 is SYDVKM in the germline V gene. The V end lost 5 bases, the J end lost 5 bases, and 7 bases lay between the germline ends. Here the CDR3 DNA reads TGTGCCAGCAGTGAGGGTCACGAGCAGTACTTC. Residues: CASSEGHEQYF.

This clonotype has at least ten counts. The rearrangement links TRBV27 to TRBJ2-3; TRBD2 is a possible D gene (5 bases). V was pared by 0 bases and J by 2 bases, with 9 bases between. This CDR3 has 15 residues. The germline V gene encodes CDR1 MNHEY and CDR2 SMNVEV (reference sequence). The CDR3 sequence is CASSLSGENTDTQYF. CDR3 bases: TGTGCCAGCAGTTTATCGGGAGAAAACACAGATACGCAGTATTTT.

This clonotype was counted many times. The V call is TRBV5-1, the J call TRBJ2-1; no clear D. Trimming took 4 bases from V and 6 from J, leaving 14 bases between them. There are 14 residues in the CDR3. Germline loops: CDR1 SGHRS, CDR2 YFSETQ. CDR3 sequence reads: CASSPARGVNEQFF. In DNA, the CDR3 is TGCGCCAGCAGCCCTGCTAGAGGCGTCAATGAGCAGTTCTTC.

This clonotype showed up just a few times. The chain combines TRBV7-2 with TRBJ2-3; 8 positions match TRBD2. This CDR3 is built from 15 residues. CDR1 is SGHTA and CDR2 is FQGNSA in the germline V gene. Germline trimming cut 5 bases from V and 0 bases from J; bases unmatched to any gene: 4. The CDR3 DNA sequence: TGTGCCAGCAGCGGACGGGGGGGTAGCACAGATACGCAGTATTTT. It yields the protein CASSGRGGSTDTQYF.

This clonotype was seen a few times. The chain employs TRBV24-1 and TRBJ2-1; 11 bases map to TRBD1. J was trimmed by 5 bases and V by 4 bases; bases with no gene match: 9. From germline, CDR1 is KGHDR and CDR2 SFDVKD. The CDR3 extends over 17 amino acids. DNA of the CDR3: TGTGCCACCAGTGACCAACTCGGGACAGGGGGAAACAATGAGCAGTTCTTC. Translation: CATSDQLGTGGNNEQFF.

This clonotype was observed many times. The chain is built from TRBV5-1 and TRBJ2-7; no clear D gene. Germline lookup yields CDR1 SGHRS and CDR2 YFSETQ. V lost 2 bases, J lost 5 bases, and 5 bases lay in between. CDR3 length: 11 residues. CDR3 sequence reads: CASSFGNEQYF. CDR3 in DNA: TGCGCCAGCAGCTTTGGGAACGAGCAGTACTTC.

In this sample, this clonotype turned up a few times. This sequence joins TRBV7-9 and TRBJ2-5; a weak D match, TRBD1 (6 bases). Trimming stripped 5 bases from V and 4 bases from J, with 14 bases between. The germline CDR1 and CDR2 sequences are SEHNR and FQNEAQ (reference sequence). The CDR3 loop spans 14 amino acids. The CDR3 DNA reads TGTGCCAGCAGCCGAGGGACAACCGCAGAGACCCAGTACTTC. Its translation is CASSRGTTAETQYF.